This paragraph covers one T cell receptor beta chain sequence. The junction had 4 bases not matched to a gene; V was cut back by 4 bases and J by 5 bases. CDR1 is MNHEY and CDR2 is SVGEGT in the germline V gene. This CDR3 is built from 14 residues. In the original processing: It was from reference gene primer amplification that nucleated cell counts were estimated. The method was immunoSEQ multiplex PCR; TCRdb's version includes in-frame clones alone and lacks a portion of them. The V and J calls and clone size come from that table; D and trimming were worked out from the DNA. The table records nearly 200,000 clones, 86% of them present only once. The data are from a study of blood T cell repertoires in COVID-19. The wider study: Samples of COVID-19 (acute and convalescent) were obtained from the United States, Italy and Spain.

V is TRBV6-2 or TRBV6-3 and J is TRBJ1-5; 8 bases fit TRBD1. The receptor's source is a woman in her seventies with acute or convalescent COVID-19. Sample: peripheral blood. CDR3 protein: CASSLDRVDQPQHF. The CDR3 DNA follows: TGTGCCAGCAGTTTGGACAGGGTCGATCAGCCCCAGCATTTT.